The 4 T cell receptor beta chains in this list originate from one sample, sequenced in a study of T cell repertoires in cytomegalovirus infection. TCRdb re-called the reads with MiXCR, one entry per CDR3 protein. In the table there are around 300,000 distinct CDR3 sequences, about 25% of which are singletons. The specimen was PBMCs. All receptors come from a human donor in good health (CMV status not recorded). Some clones in this sample may be carry-over from other donors' samples.

This clonotype was counted between two and nine times. The chain joins TRBV6-5 to TRBJ2-7, with a possible D match to TRBD2 (6 bases). The germline V gene has CDR1 MNHEY and CDR2 SVGAGI. Trimming took off 0 bases at V and 2 bases at J, with 11 bases between the two ends. The CDR3 totals 15 residues. The CDR3 here is CASSYSGGATYEQYF. Here the CDR3 DNA reads TGTGCCAGCAGTTACTCTGGCGGGGCCACCTACGAGCAGTACTTC.

CDR3 protein: CASSVAGRHEQYF. In nucleotides, the CDR3 is TGTGCCAGCAGTGTTGCAGGGAGACACGAGCAGTACTTC. The chain has TRBV25-1 and TRBJ2-7; D tentatively fits TRBD1 or TRBD2 (5 bases each). The CDR3 extends over 13 amino acids. Germline CDR1 and CDR2: MGHDK and SYGVNS. Trimming removed 4 bases from V and 5 bases from J, with 12 bases in between.

This clonotype was counted ten times or more. The V gene is TRBV7-8, the J gene TRBJ1-2, with D hard to call. The germline CDR1 and CDR2 sequences are SGHVS and FQNEAQ. The germline V and J ends were trimmed by 1 base and 8 bases, with 8 bases remaining between them. The CDR3 is 12 amino acids. The CDR3 protein is CASSLGVLGYTF. The CDR3 DNA reads TGTGCCAGCAGCTTAGGGGTTTTGGGCTACACCTTC.

This clonotype was picked up a small number of times. The chain links TRBV12-3 or TRBV12-4 to TRBJ2-1; 10 bases are shared with TRBD2. This CDR3 comprises 16 residues. Trimming at V came to 4 bases and at J to 8 bases, leaving 11 bases not matched to a gene. CDR3 sequence: CASSSLLAGRSDEQFF. The CDR3 coding sequence is TGTGCCAGCAGTTCTCTACTAGCGGGACGATCTGATGAGCAGTTCTTC.